This T cell receptor (beta chain) was sequenced for a study of beta chain features in type 1 diabetes. TCRB transcripts that were expressed got sequenced, as all of the isolated RNA had been reverse transcribed. The average output of naive, central memory and regulatory T cell samples was several million reads. The protocol was immunoSEQ multiplex PCR, while the TCRdb copy is restricted to in-frame clones and leaves out a portion. The sample shows approximately 150,000 clones, approximately 8.4% of them seen only once. The authors took one heparinised blood draw, averaging roughly 120 mL, from each donor. Only a few counts were recorded for this clone. What it recognizes is unknown. Study-wide points: In the patient group, naive, central memory and Treg TCRB repertoires seemed more alike than in the healthy donor group.

CDR1 and CDR2 from the germline V gene are SQVTM and ANQGSEA. Trimming cost V 8 bases and J 3 bases; bases outside gene matches: 6. The CDR3 has 12 amino acids. The V gene is TRBV29-1, the J gene TRBJ1-2, with TRBD1 matching over 7 bases. Sequencing input: central memory CD4+ T cells from blood. This TCR derives from a woman aged 18-29 years in good health. CDR3 in amino acids: CSSLTGDYGYTF. The CDR3 region has the DNA TGCAGCTCTCTAACAGGGGACTATGGCTACACCTTC.